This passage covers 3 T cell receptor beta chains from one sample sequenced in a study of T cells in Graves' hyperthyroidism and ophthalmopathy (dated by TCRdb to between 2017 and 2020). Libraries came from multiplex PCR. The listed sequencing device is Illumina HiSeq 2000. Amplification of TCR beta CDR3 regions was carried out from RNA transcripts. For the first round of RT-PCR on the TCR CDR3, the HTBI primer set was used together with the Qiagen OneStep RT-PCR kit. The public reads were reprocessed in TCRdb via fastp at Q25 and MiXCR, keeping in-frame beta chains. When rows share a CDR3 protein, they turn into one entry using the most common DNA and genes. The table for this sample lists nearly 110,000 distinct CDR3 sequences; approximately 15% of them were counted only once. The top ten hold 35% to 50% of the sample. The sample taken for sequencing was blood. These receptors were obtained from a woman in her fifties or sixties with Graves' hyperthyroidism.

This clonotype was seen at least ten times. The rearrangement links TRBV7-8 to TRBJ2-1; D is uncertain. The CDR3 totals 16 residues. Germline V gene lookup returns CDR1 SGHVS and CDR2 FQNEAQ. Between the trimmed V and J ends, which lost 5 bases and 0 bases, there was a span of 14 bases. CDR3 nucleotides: TGTGCCAGCAGCAGAGTAGCTAGGAGCTCCTACAATGAGCAGTTCTTC. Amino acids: CASSRVARSSYNEQFF.

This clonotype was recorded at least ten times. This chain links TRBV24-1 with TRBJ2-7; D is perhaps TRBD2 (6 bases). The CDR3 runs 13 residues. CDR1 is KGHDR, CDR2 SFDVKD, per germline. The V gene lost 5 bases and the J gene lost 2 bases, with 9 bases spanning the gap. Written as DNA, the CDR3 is TGTGCCACCAGTGCTCCGGGAGCCTACGAGCAGTACTTC. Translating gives CATSAPGAYEQYF.

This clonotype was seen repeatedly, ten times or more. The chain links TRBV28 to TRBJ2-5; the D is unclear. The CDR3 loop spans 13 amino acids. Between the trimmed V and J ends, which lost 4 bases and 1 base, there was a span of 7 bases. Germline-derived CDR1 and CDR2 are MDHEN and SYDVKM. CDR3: CASSSSSQETQYF. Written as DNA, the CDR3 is TGTGCCAGCAGTTCCTCGTCCCAAGAGACCCAGTACTTC.